This T cell receptor beta chain was found in a study of blood T cell repertoires in COVID-19. The data were produced by immunoSEQ multiplex PCR, yet TCRdb's version contains in-frame clones alone and is incomplete. This sample yields tens of thousands of clones, of which about 80% are seen a single time; around 27% belongs to the top ten. Germline V CDR1 and CDR2: MNHEY, SVGAGI. Trimming shortened V by 6 bases and J by 2 bases, and 13 bases separated the two germline ends. This CDR3 contains 14 residues. The sequence was collected from a human donor in a cohort sampled during active COVID-19. The sample was peripheral blood. The J gene is TRBJ1-1, the V gene TRBV6-5; TRBD1 is a possible D gene (6 bases). The CDR3 coding sequence is TGTGCCAGCAGGAGGGACACACGTAACACTGAAGCTTTCTTT. It specifies CASRRDTRNTEAFF.